A single sample is the source of the 30 T cell receptor beta chains below, sequenced in a study of cytomegalovirus exposure and HLA in healthy donors (dated by TCRdb to about 2017). The method behind the library was the immunoSEQ multiplex PCR assay. A mixture of 60 forward primers for TCR Vbeta segments and 13 reverse primers for TCR Jbeta segments was used in the multiplex PCR. The table was pulled from immuneACCESS by TCRdb, which kept in-frame rearrangements only. Such tables lose some clones; where checked, under half of the loss comes from unresolved V genes, and the rest has no known cause. The sample table lists fewer than 250,000 clones, about 89% of them with a count of one. The top ten constitute 1% to 1.5% of the sample. Sequencing was performed on PBMCs. The source of these receptors is a man aged 30 to 45 in good health and CMV-seronegative.

The chain recombines TRBV15 with TRBJ2-5; 7 positions agree with TRBD2. The V gene end was trimmed by 3 bases and the J gene end by 3 bases; junction bases not matched to a gene: 7. The CDR3 runs 15 residues. The germline V gene encodes CDR1 LNHNV and CDR2 YYDKDF (reference sequence). The CDR3, as DNA: TGTGCCACCAGCAGGCGAAGACTAGCCGAAGAGACCCAGTACTTC. Protein: CATSRRRLAEETQYF.

The V call is TRBV4-1, the J call TRBJ1-1; 7 nucleotides match TRBD1. The CDR3 has 12 amino acids. Germline V gene sequence: CDR1 MGHRA, CDR2 YSYEKL. J gave up 9 bases and V 3 bases, and 4 bases lay outside the gene matches. CDR3 nucleotide sequence: TGCGCCAGCAGCCAGACAGGGACGAAAGCTTTCTTT. Its protein is CASSQTGTKAFF.

The chain is built from TRBV18 and TRBJ2-3; a weak D match, TRBD2 (5 bases). Germline loops: CDR1 KGHSH, CDR2 LQKENI. Trimming took off 3 bases at V and 11 bases at J, with 12 bases between the two ends. CDR3 size: 12 residues. CDR3 bases: TGTGCCAGCTCACCTGATAGAGGAGGGCAGTATTTT. Protein sequence: CASSPDRGGQYF.

The genes are TRBV5-6 and TRBJ2-5; D is ambiguous. The CDR3 is 13 residues long. The germline gives CDR1 SGHDT, CDR2 YYEEEE. Trimming removed 2 bases from V and 5 bases from J, with 10 bases in between. CDR3 residues: CASSLSPEETQYF. CDR3 bases: TGTGCCAGCAGCTTAAGTCCCGAGGAGACCCAGTACTTC.

This clone was found a few times. The chain employs TRBV5-4 and TRBJ2-7, with 8 positions matching TRBD1. The germline V gene has CDR1 SGHNT and CDR2 YYREEE (reference sequence). The length of the CDR3 is 15 residues. The V gene end was trimmed by 2 bases and the J gene end by 2 bases; junction bases not matched to a gene: 6. The CDR3 coding sequence is TGTGCCAGCAGCTTAACAGGGGGTACCACCTACGAGCAGTACTTC. This gives the protein CASSLTGGTTYEQYF.

This clone is a singleton in its sample. J is TRBJ2-7 and V is TRBV29-1, with 9 bases fitting TRBD1. The V gene end was trimmed by 5 bases and the J gene end by 4 bases; junction bases not matched to a gene: 6. Per the germline V gene, CDR1 is SQVTM and CDR2 is ANQGSEA. The CDR3 spans 13 residues. This CDR3 reads CSVPGQGRYEQYF. In DNA form, the CDR3 reads TGCAGCGTTCCGGGACAGGGTCGATACGAGCAGTACTTC.

V and J are TRBV6-1 and TRBJ1-2; D gene ambiguous. V dropped 5 bases and J dropped 4 bases, with 11 bases sitting between them. In germline, CDR1 is MNHNS, CDR2 SASEGT. This CDR3 has 13 amino acids. The chain's CDR3 is CASSIEATYGYTF. In DNA form, the CDR3 reads TGTGCCAGCAGTATAGAGGCGACCTATGGCTACACCTTC.

This chain connects TRBV5-1 to TRBJ1-4; TRBD1 agrees at 9 bases. CDR1 and CDR2 from the germline V gene are SGHRS and YFSETQ. V was clipped by 2 bases and J by 4 bases; unmatched bases: 3. The CDR3 contains 15 residues. The DNA of the CDR3 is TGCGCCAGCAGCTTACGGACAGGGGATAATGAAAAACTGTTTTTT. It is translated as CASSLRTGDNEKLFF. The complete variable domain, with remaining parts taken from reference TRBV5-1 and TRBJ1-4, reads KAGVTQTPRYLIKTRGQQVTLSCSPISGHRSVSWYQQTPGQGLQFLFEYFSETQRNKGNFPGRFSGRQFSNSRSEMNVSTLELGDSALYLCASSLRTGDNEKLFFGSGTQLSVL.

This clone was seen only once. The chain has TRBV30 and TRBJ1-2, with D perhaps matching TRBD1 (5 bases). The V end lost 0 bases, the J end lost 3 bases, and 11 bases lay between the germline ends. CDR3 length: 14 amino acids. Per germline, CDR1 GTSNPN and CDR2 SVGIG (reference sequence). The CDR3 region is CAWSVSGLDYGYTF. DNA of the CDR3: TGTGCCTGGAGTGTTTCAGGGTTGGACTATGGCTACACCTTC.

This rearrangement joins TRBV18 to TRBJ1-2, with D possibly TRBD1 on 5 matching bases. There are 14 residues in the CDR3. Trimming took 6 bases from V and 3 from J, leaving 14 bases between them. CDR1 and CDR2 from the germline V gene are KGHSH and LQKENI. CDR3 amino acids: CASSHIREDYGYTF. In DNA form, the CDR3 reads TGTGCCAGCTCCCACATCAGGGAAGACTATGGCTACACCTTC.

The gene calls are TRBV9 and TRBJ1-6; D call uncertain. The CDR3 consists of 15 residues. Germline values: CDR1 SGDLS, CDR2 YYNGEE. V was shortened by 3 bases and J by 0 bases, with 7 bases between the two germline ends. The CDR3 sequence is CASSEESSYNSPLHF. The DNA of the CDR3 is TGTGCCAGCAGCGAGGAGAGCTCCTATAATTCACCCCTCCACTTT.

The chain carries TRBV4-3 and TRBJ1-2, with TRBD1 matching 9 bases. This CDR3 region has 19 residues. V trimming: 4 bases; J trimming: 1 base; junction bases outside the gene matches: 16. Germline CDR1 LGHNA, CDR2 YSLEER. The CDR3 protein is CASSPEPDRGEALNYGYTF. Here the CDR3 DNA reads TGCGCCAGCAGCCCAGAACCCGACAGGGGGGAGGCCCTTAACTATGGCTACACCTTC.

The chain is built from TRBV7-9 and TRBJ1-2; tentative D call: TRBD1 (6 bases). In germline, CDR1 is SEHNR, CDR2 FQNEAQ (reference sequence). This CDR3 comprises 12 residues. V was cut by 6 bases and J by 4 bases, with 9 bases left in between. This CDR3 is CASRDSLYGYTF. Written as DNA, the CDR3 is TGTGCCAGCAGGGACAGTCTCTATGGCTACACCTTC. The full variable domain, its missing parts supplied by reference TRBV7-9 and TRBJ1-2, is DTGVSQNPRHKITKRGQNVTFRCDPISEHNRLYWYRQTLGQGPEFLTYFQNEAQLEKSRLLSDRFSAERPKGSFSTLEIQRTEQGDSAMYLCASRDSLYGYTFGSGTRLTVV.

The chain links TRBV28 to TRBJ2-3; tentatively, D is TRBD1 (5 bases). V was shortened by 1 base and J by 1 base, with 9 bases between the two germline ends. Germline V gives CDR1 MDHEN, CDR2 SYDVKM. The CDR3 is 15 residues long. CDR3 DNA: TGTGCCAGCAGTTTATATGGGGCGGGCACAGATACGCAGTATTTT. Its protein product is CASSLYGAGTDTQYF.

This clone showed up just once. This chain uses TRBV19 with TRBJ1-2, with 8 bases identical to TRBD1. V lost 1 base, J lost 4 bases, and 11 bases stayed unmatched. The CDR3 extends over 17 amino acids. Germline V CDR1 and CDR2: LNHDA, SQIVND (reference sequence). The CDR3 here is CASSIARTGKRSYGYTF. DNA of the CDR3: TGTGCCAGTAGTATAGCCCGGACAGGGAAAAGAAGCTATGGCTACACCTTC. Supplemented by reference TRBV19 and TRBJ1-2, the full variable domain reads DGGITQSPKYLFRKEGQNVTLSCEQNLNHDAMYWYRQDPGQGLRLIYYSQIVNDFQKGDIAEGYSVSREKKESFPLTVTSAQKNPTAFYLCASSIARTGKRSYGYTFGSGTRLTVV.

V and J are TRBV5-4 and TRBJ1-5; 8 bases align to TRBD1. The CDR3 has 15 amino acids. V lost 4 bases to trimming and J lost 4 bases; unmatched junction nucleotides: 7. The germline V gene encodes CDR1 SGHNT and CDR2 YYREEE (reference sequence). CDR3 DNA sequence: TGTGCCAGCAGCGGCGGGACAGGCGATAATCAGCCCCAGCATTTT. It translates to CASSGGTGDNQPQHF. The complete variable domain, with remaining parts taken from reference TRBV5-4 and TRBJ1-5, reads ETGVTQSPTHLIKTRGQQVTLRCSSQSGHNTVSWYQQALGQGPQFIFQYYREEENGRGNFPPRFSGLQFPNYSSELNVNALELDDSALYLCASSGGTGDNQPQHFGDGTRLSIL.

The chain recombines TRBV14 with TRBJ2-1, with a weak D call TRBD2 (5 bases). V lost 3 bases and J lost 4, with 13 bases in between. Germline values: CDR1 SGHDN, CDR2 FVKESK. This CDR3 spans 15 amino acids. The CDR3 sequence: CASSQTGKPYNEQFF. CDR3 sequence (DNA): TGTGCCAGCAGCCAGACCGGGAAACCATACAATGAGCAGTTCTTC.

CDR3 in DNA: TGTGCCAGCAGTTACTCGAGAGGGACTGAAGCTTTCTTT. Protein: CASSYSRGTEAFF. The V and J genes are TRBV6-6 and TRBJ1-1; no firm D call. V lost 0 bases to trimming and J lost 5 bases, with 7 bases between them. This CDR3 is built from 13 residues. The germline V gene encodes CDR1 MNHNY and CDR2 SVGAGI (reference sequence).

This chain links TRBV5-4 with TRBJ2-7; TRBD2 is a possible D gene (5 bases). Germline V CDR1 and CDR2: SGHNT, YYREEE (reference sequence). CDR3 length equals 16 residues. V lost 0 bases and J lost 0, with 13 bases in between. The CDR3 coding sequence is TGTGCCAGCAGCTTGGCGGGGAATTGGGGCTCCTACGAGCAGTACTTC. This translates into CASSLAGNWGSYEQYF. Together with reference TRBV5-4 and TRBJ2-7, the CDR3 gives the full variable domain: ETGVTQSPTHLIKTRGQQVTLRCSSQSGHNTVSWYQQALGQGPQFIFQYYREEENGRGNFPPRFSGLQFPNYSSELNVNALELDDSALYLCASSLAGNWGSYEQYFGPGTRLTVT.

In this sample, this clone turned up a few times. This rearrangement joins TRBV28 to TRBJ2-2; 10 bases line up with TRBD1. Trimming took 6 bases from V and 5 from J; bases not matched to a gene: 6. The germline V gene has CDR1 MDHEN and CDR2 SYDVKM. The CDR3 sequence is 15 residues long. CDR3 coding DNA: TGTGCCAGCAGCCGGGACAGGGGCGTTACCGGGGAGCTGTTTTTT. Translation gives CASSRDRGVTGELFF. The complete variable domain, with remaining parts taken from reference TRBV28 and TRBJ2-2, reads DVKVTQSSRYLVKRTGEKVFLECVQDMDHENMFWYRQDPGLGLRLIYFSYDVKMKEKGDIPEGYSVSREKKERFSLILESASTNQTSMYLCASSRDRGVTGELFFGEGSRLTVL.

V and J are TRBV28 and TRBJ2-1; 8 bases agree with TRBD1. With 3 bases clipped from V and 2 bases from J, the junction kept 3 bases outside the gene matches. This CDR3 region has 15 residues. Germline V gene lookup returns CDR1 MDHEN and CDR2 SYDVKM. The CDR3 region has the DNA TGTGCCAGCAGTTTCGGGACAGGTACCTACAATGAGCAGTTCTTC. Encoded protein: CASSFGTGTYNEQFF.

The rearrangement links TRBV5-1 to TRBJ1-3, with a tentative D call TRBD1 (6 bases). Trimming removed 7 bases from V and 0 bases from J, with 14 bases in between. This CDR3 comprises 15 residues. Germline loops: CDR1 SGHRS, CDR2 YFSETQ. The CDR3 here is CASQLPDSSGNTIYF. CDR3 coding DNA: TGCGCCAGCCAACTACCGGACAGCTCTGGAAACACCATATATTTT. Using reference TRBV5-1 and TRBJ1-3 for the parts outside the CDR3, the full variable domain is KAGVTQTPRYLIKTRGQQVTLSCSPISGHRSVSWYQQTPGQGLQFLFEYFSETQRNKGNFPGRFSGRQFSNSRSEMNVSTLELGDSALYLCASQLPDSSGNTIYFGEGSWLTVV.

The chain links TRBV25-1 to TRBJ1-1; possibly TRBD1 for D (5 bases). Germline V gives CDR1 MGHDK, CDR2 SYGVNS. CDR3 length: 15 amino acids. V was pared by 1 base and J by 3 bases, with 12 bases between. CDR3 in DNA: TGTGCCAGCAGTGAATTCGGCGACAGCCACACTGAAGCTTTCTTT. This gives the protein CASSEFGDSHTEAFF.

The chain carries TRBV2 and TRBJ2-1, with unresolved D. The CDR3 is made up of 14 amino acids. Germline CDR1 and CDR2: SNHLY and FYNNEI. V was shortened by 7 bases and J by 7 bases, with 17 bases between the two germline ends. CDR3 sequence (DNA): TGTGCCAGCATAGTGAGCGAGAGGAAAAATGAGCAGTTCTTC. This sequence encodes CASIVSERKNEQFF.

This clone was detected only once. The genes are TRBV7-9 and TRBJ2-1, with D maybe TRBD2 (7 bases). Germline values: CDR1 SEHNR, CDR2 FQNEAQ (reference sequence). The CDR3 extends over 16 amino acids. Trimming stripped 10 bases from V and 10 bases from J, with 29 bases between. CDR3 DNA sequence: TGTGCCACCCAACAGGAGGGGGGGGTGGGTCTCGGGGAGCAGTTCTTC. Protein sequence: CATQQEGGVGLGEQFF.

This clone appeared once. The chain carries TRBV29-1 and TRBJ2-5; TRBD1 aligns across 9 bases. V trimming: 3 bases; J trimming: 5 bases; junction bases outside the gene matches: 10. This CDR3 spans 15 amino acids. Germline loops: CDR1 SQVTM, CDR2 ANQGSEA. In DNA form, the CDR3 reads TGCAGCGTTGAGTCGGGACAGGGAGGAGGGGAGACCCAGTACTTC. Its translation: CSVESGQGGGETQYF.

Here the CDR3 reads CASSATSTSSYNEQFF. Written as DNA, the CDR3 is TGTGCCAGTAGTGCCACTAGCACCTCCTCCTACAATGAGCAGTTCTTC. V gene TRBV19 combines with J gene TRBJ2-1, with D possibly matching TRBD2 (6 bases). The CDR3 contains 16 residues. The germline V gene has CDR1 LNHDA and CDR2 SQIVND (reference sequence). V shed 5 bases and J shed 0 bases, with 14 bases lying between them. The full variable domain, completed using reference TRBV19 and TRBJ2-1, is DGGITQSPKYLFRKEGQNVTLSCEQNLNHDAMYWYRQDPGQGLRLIYYSQIVNDFQKGDIAEGYSVSREKKESFPLTVTSAQKNPTAFYLCASSATSTSSYNEQFFGPGTRLTVL.

The chain carries TRBV29-1 and TRBJ1-3; D gene uncertain. V lost 6 bases to trimming and J lost 4 bases, with 10 bases between them. The CDR3 extends over 12 amino acids. CDR1 SQVTM and CDR2 ANQGSEA come from the germline V gene. Here the CDR3 DNA reads TGCAGCGTGACTACCGCAGGAAACACCATATATTTT. Its protein is CSVTTAGNTIYF.

V usage is TRBV9 and J usage is TRBJ1-3; D is ambiguous. V was cut by 4 bases and J by 4 bases, with 6 bases left in between. CDR3 length: 12 amino acids. Germline V CDR1 and CDR2: SGDLS, YYNGEE. The CDR3 loop is CASSSGGNTIYF. The CDR3 DNA sequence: TGTGCCAGCAGCTCGGGGGGAAACACCATATATTTT.

The chain has TRBV11-3 and TRBJ2-1; D unclear. The V and J ends lost 2 bases and 5 bases respectively, with 4 bases between them. The germline V gene has CDR1 SGHNT and CDR2 YENEEA. CDR3 length equals 12 residues. Here the CDR3 reads CASSLHNNEQFF. The CDR3 nucleotides are TGTGCCAGCAGCTTACACAACAATGAGCAGTTCTTC.